The 7 T cell receptor beta chains listed next were all sequenced from one sample in a study of shared T cell receptors in the human thymus. This table comes from immunoSEQ multiplex PCR, and its TCRdb copy is limited to in-frame clones, with some not included. The table lists about 660,000 clones, approximately 89% of them singletons. The data also belong to a second study, concerning human thymus T cells.

Material: thymocytes. The receptors stem from a boy less than two years old with a congenital heart defect.

The chain couples TRBV5-4 to TRBJ2-5, with 10 bases aligning to TRBD1. The CDR3 covers 16 residues. CDR1 SGHNT and CDR2 YYREEE come from the germline V gene (reference sequence). The J segment lost 5 bases and the V segment lost 4 bases, leaving 11 bases of the junction unmatched. The CDR3, as DNA: TGTGCCAGCAGCCTTAGACAGGGGGCCGGGGGGGAGACCCAGTACTTC. This translates into CASSLRQGAGGETQYF.

This chain links TRBV4-1 with TRBJ1-1; D unclear. CDR3 length: 16 residues. The germline V gene has CDR1 MGHRA and CDR2 YSYEKL. The V end was cut by 0 bases, the J end by 2 bases, with 13 bases between. The CDR3 nucleotides read TGCGCCAGCAGCCAAGATGGGTTTGGGAGAAACACTGAAGCTTTCTTT. Encoded protein: CASSQDGFGRNTEAFF.

This chain joins TRBV13 and TRBJ1-1; D perhaps matches TRBD1 (6 bases). Trimming removed 4 bases at V and 6 bases at J, with 12 bases between. Germline CDR1 reads PRHDT; CDR2 reads FYEKMQ (reference sequence). CDR3 length equals 13 residues. The CDR3 DNA follows: TGTGCCAGCAGCTCAGGGGAGGTGGCTGAAGCTTTCTTT. This codes for CASSSGEVAEAFF. The entire variable domain, with the rest obtained from reference TRBV13 and TRBJ1-1, is as follows: AAGVIQSPRHLIKEKRETATLKCYPIPRHDTVYWYQQGPGQDPQFLISFYEKMQSDKGSIPDRFSAQQFSDYHSELNMSSLELGDSALYFCASSSGEVAEAFFGQGTRLTVV.

The chain is built from TRBV4-3 and TRBJ2-5; 7 positions agree with TRBD2. This CDR3 spans 15 amino acids. Germline lookup yields CDR1 LGHNA and CDR2 YSLEER. Trimming removed 1 base from V and 5 bases from J; junction bases left unmatched: 7. In DNA form, the CDR3 reads TGCGCCAGCAGCCAAGCCGCGGGAGTCCGGGAGACCCAGTACTTC. As protein: CASSQAAGVRETQYF.

The chain employs TRBV5-4 and TRBJ2-3; tentatively, D is TRBD1 (6 bases). The V gene lost 0 bases and the J gene lost 0 bases, with 17 bases spanning the gap. Per the germline V gene, CDR1 is SGHNT and CDR2 is YYREEE (reference sequence). This CDR3 comprises 18 residues. The CDR3 spells CASSLAPDRLDSTDTQYF. CDR3 in DNA: TGTGCCAGCAGCTTGGCCCCTGACAGGCTCGATAGCACAGATACGCAGTATTTT.

This chain connects TRBV21-1 to TRBJ2-5; the table's D call, TRBD1, has no DNA check behind it. TRBV21-1 is marked as a pseudogene. CDR3 size: 18 residues. The CDR3 protein is CASSIPRGIQGYQETQYF. For the CDR3, the DNA is TGTGCCAGCAGCATCCCCCGGGGGATACAGGGGTACCAAGAGACCCAGTACTTC.

The rearrangement joins TRBV2 to TRBJ2-1; TRBD2 is a possible D gene (5 bases). V lost 6 bases and J 9 bases, leaving 6 bases between the germline ends. The CDR3 extends over 10 amino acids. The germline V gene encodes CDR1 SNHLY and CDR2 FYNNEI. CDR3 region: CASRRVEQFF. DNA of the CDR3: TGTGCCAGCAGGAGGGTTGAGCAGTTCTTC.